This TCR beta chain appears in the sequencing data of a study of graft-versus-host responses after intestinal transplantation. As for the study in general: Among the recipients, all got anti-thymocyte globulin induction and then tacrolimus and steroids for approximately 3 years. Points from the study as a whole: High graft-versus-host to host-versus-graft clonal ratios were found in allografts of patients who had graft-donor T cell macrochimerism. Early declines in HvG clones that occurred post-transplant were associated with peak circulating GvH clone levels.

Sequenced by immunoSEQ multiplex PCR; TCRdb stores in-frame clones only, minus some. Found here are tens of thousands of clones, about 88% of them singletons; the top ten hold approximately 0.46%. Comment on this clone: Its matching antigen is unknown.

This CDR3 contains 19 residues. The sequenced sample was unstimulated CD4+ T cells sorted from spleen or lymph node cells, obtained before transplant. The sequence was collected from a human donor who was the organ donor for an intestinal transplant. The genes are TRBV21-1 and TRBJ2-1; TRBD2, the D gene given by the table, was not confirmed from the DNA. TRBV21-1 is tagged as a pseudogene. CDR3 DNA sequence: TGTGCCAGCAGCAAAGCAAGTTGTAGCGGGCCTCCCCCCTACAATGAGCAGTTCTTC. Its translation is CASSKASCSGPPPYNEQFF.